The rows below give T cell receptor beta chains drawn from one sample of a study of T cells in Graves' hyperthyroidism and ophthalmopathy. TCRdb re-derived calls from the multiplex PCR reads in MiXCR, one entry per CDR3 protein. The sample consists of about 740,000 distinct CDR3 sequences, approximately 15% of them appearing once. Sequenced input: blood. These receptors all come from a woman between 18 and 29 years old with Graves' hyperthyroidism. Each CDR3 is given with its conserved first and last residue. The D gene is left open where the match is weak. The size entry is marked missing in some rows and otherwise reads once, few, many or a size class.

NA,TRBV27,TRBJ1-4,few,CASAGQPTGKLFF,TGTGCCAGCGCCGGACAGCCCACTGGGAAACTGTTTTTT
NA,TRBV7-6,TRBJ2-3,few,CASSSIGSDTDTQYF,TGTGCCAGCAGCTCAATCGGGAGTGACACAGATACGCAGTATTTT
NA,TRBV6-2/TRBV6-3,TRBJ2-2,many,CASSYSKRIGELFF,TGTGCCAGCAGTTACTCGAAGCGAATTGGGGAGCTGTTTTTT
TRBD1,TRBV20-1,TRBJ2-7,few,CSATRDREPYEQYF,TGCAGTGCTACCCGGGACAGGGAGCCCTACGAGCAGTACTTC
NA,TRBV11-3,TRBJ2-1,many,CASSLDQETGEQFF,TGTGCCAGCAGCTTAGATCAGGAGACGGGGGAGCAGTTCTTC
TRBD1,TRBV12-3/TRBV12-4,TRBJ2-1,many,CASRRQGINEQFF,TGTGCCAGCAGACGACAGGGGATCAATGAGCAGTTCTTC
NA,TRBV20-1,TRBJ1-1,many,CSARTRLNTEAFF,TGCAGTGCAAGAACTAGATTGAACACTGAAGCTTTCTTT
NA,TRBV5-4,TRBJ2-3,few,CASSPPGAAGTDTQYF,TGTGCCAGCAGCCCCCCCGGGGCAGCGGGCACAGATACGCAGTATTTT
NA,TRBV30,TRBJ1-1,few,CAWSGDLLNTEAFF,TGTGCCTGGAGCGGTGACCTTTTGAACACTGAAGCTTTCTTT
NA,TRBV11-3,TRBJ1-1,many,CASSRRGQVGAFF,TGTGCCAGCAGCCGGCGGGGTCAGGTGGGGGCTTTCTTT
NA,TRBV2,TRBJ2-5,many,CASIPGLRAPRETQYF,TGTGCCAGCATTCCGGGGTTAAGGGCGCCAAGAGAGACCCAGTACTTC
NA,TRBV19,TRBJ2-2,few,CASSTAANTGELFF,TGTGCCAGTAGTACGGCAGCTAACACCGGGGAGCTGTTTTTT
NA,TRBV29-1,TRBJ2-1,NA,CSVSTGPYNEQFF,TGCAGCGTCTCGACAGGCCCTTACAATGAGCAGTTCTTC
TRBD1,TRBV30,TRBJ1-2,NA,CAWSAQDRVGYGYTF,TGTGCCTGGAGTGCACAGGACAGGGTTGGCTATGGCTACACCTTC
TRBD2,TRBV20-1,TRBJ2-7,NA,CSAISGSIGEQYF,TGCAGTGCTATTAGCGGGAGTATAGGCGAGCAGTACTTC
NA,TRBV18,TRBJ1-1,NA,CASSPLQGRIHEAFF,TGTGCCAGCTCACCACTTCAGGGCAGAATTCATGAAGCTTTCTTT
NA,TRBV12-3/TRBV12-4,TRBJ1-2,NA,CASKSRGFGYTF,TGTGCCAGCAAGTCCAGGGGCTTCGGCTACACCTTC
NA,TRBV6-6,TRBJ2-1,many,CASSYSAPGQRRNEQFF,TGTGCCAGCAGTTACTCGGCCCCGGGACAAAGGAGGAATGAGCAGTTCTTC
NA,TRBV9,TRBJ1-1,NA,CASSERGGVTEAFF,TGTGCCAGCAGCGAACGGGGCGGTGTGACTGAAGCTTTCTTT
TRBD2,TRBV12-3/TRBV12-4,TRBJ2-1,many,CASRPASGGGYNEQFF,TGTGCCAGCAGACCCGCTTCGGGAGGGGGATACAATGAGCAGTTCTTC
NA,TRBV12-3/TRBV12-4,TRBJ2-7,many,CASSLGTPYEQYF,TGTGCCAGCAGTCTCGGGACTCCGTACGAGCAGTACTTC
TRBD1,TRBV5-1,TRBJ1-6,NA,CASRFTGGVSHSPLHF,TGCGCCAGCAGGTTTACAGGGGGAGTCTCTCATTCACCCCTCCACTTT
NA,TRBV6-5,TRBJ2-2,NA,CASSYGTGWGTGELFF,TGTGCCAGCAGTTACGGAACAGGGTGGGGCACCGGGGAGCTGTTTTTT
NA,TRBV6-2/TRBV6-3,TRBJ2-2,few,CASSLYGGREAGELFF,TGTGCCAGCAGTCTCTACGGAGGTCGTGAGGCCGGGGAGCTGTTTTTT
TRBD1,TRBV18,TRBJ2-5,many,CASSPIGTAKETQYF,TGTGCCAGCTCACCAATTGGGACAGCAAAAGAGACCCAGTACTTC
NA,TRBV4-1,TRBJ2-1,many,CASSLPNLQDEQFF,TGCGCCAGCAGCCTCCCCAACCTTCAGGATGAGCAGTTCTTC
NA,TRBV20-1,TRBJ1-5,many,CSARAEGQMPWPQHF,TGCAGTGCTAGAGCCGAGGGGCAGATGCCATGGCCCCAGCATTTT
NA,TRBV7-9,TRBJ1-3,few,CASRPRGGRNTIYF,TGTGCCAGCAGGCCTCGGGGGGGCCGAAACACCATATATTTT
NA,TRBV6-2/TRBV6-3,TRBJ2-2,many,CASENWPSISTGELFF,TGTGCCAGCGAGAATTGGCCATCAATATCCACCGGGGAGCTGTTTTTT
TRBD1,TRBV6-1,TRBJ1-5,many,CASSLGTVADQPQHF,TGTGCCAGCAGTTTAGGGACAGTGGCGGATCAGCCCCAGCATTTT
NA,TRBV7-9,TRBJ1-1,many,CASSLTGIMNTEAFF,TGTGCCAGCAGCTTAACAGGGATCATGAACACTGAAGCTTTCTTT
NA,TRBV12-3/TRBV12-4,TRBJ1-5,many,CASRRARQPQHF,TGTGCCAGCAGACGGGCTAGGCAGCCCCAGCATTTT
NA,TRBV12-3/TRBV12-4,TRBJ1-1,few,CASSPLWAWGEAFF,TGTGCCAGCAGTCCACTATGGGCCTGGGGGGAAGCTTTCTTT
NA,TRBV7-2,TRBJ2-7,NA,CTSSPNLYEQYF,TGTACCAGCAGCCCGAACCTATACGAGCAGTACTTC
TRBD1,TRBV6-1,TRBJ2-3,few,CASRGGQGVRSTDTQYF,TGTGCCAGCAGGGGAGGACAGGGAGTGAGGTCCACAGATACGCAGTATTTT
NA,TRBV29-1,TRBJ2-1,NA,CSTRTAPYNEQFF,TGCAGCACCCGGACAGCCCCCTACAATGAGCAGTTCTTC
NA,TRBV19,TRBJ1-5,few,CASSIVGDNQPQHF,TGTGCCAGTAGTATAGTGGGAGACAATCAGCCCCAGCATTTT